The source of this T cell receptor (beta chain) is a study of T cell repertoires in cytomegalovirus infection. This clonotype came up many times. The antigen is undetermined. Broader study findings: The ex vivo response showed dominance by HLA-C-restricted CMV-specific TCR beta clonotypes. Frequencies of public TCR beta families were cumulated, and this identified carriers of CMV plus the relevant HLA.

CDR3 size: 15 residues. Unmatched junction bases numbered 5, after V lost 4 bases and J lost 0 bases. From germline, CDR1 is SGHTA and CDR2 FQGNSA. TCRdb fed the reads into MiXCR, producing one record per CDR3 protein. The sample comprises approximately 490,000 distinct CDR3 sequences, around 10% of which are singletons, and approximately 10% rests with the top ten. This chain joins TRBV7-2 and TRBJ2-7, with 8 bases that match TRBD2. The clonotype originates from a human donor in good health (CMV status not recorded). Some clones in this sample may be carry-over from other donors' samples. Sample: PBMCs. The CDR3 sequence: CASSYPSGSSYEQYF. CDR3 DNA: TGTGCCAGCAGCTATCCGAGCGGGAGCTCCTACGAGCAGTACTTC.